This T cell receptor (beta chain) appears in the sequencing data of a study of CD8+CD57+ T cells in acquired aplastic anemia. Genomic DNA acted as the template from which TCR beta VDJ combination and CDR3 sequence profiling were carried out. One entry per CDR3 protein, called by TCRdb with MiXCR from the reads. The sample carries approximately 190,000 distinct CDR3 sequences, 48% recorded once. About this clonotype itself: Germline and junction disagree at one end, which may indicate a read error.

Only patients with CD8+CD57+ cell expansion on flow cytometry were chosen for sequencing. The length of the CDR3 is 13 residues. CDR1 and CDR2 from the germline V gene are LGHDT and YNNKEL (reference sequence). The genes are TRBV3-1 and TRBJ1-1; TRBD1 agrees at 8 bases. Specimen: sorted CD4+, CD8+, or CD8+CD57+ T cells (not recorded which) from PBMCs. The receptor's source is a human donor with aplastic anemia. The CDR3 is CASSQGRGLEALF. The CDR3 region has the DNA TGTGCCAGCAGCCAAGGCAGGGGGCTTGAAGCTCTCTTT.